The 27 T cell receptor beta chains listed next were all sequenced from one sample in a study of T cells in Graves' hyperthyroidism and ophthalmopathy. Regions amplified from RNA transcripts were the TCR beta CDR3 regions. Researchers ran a first-round RT-PCR on the TCR CDR3 using the HTBI primer set. TCRdb reprocessed the multiplex PCR reads with MiXCR, giving one entry per CDR3 protein. This sample yields more than 500,000 distinct CDR3 sequences, of which roughly 15% are seen a single time; about 29% belongs to the top ten. The specimen sequenced was blood. All receptors derive from a woman in her twenties or thirties with Graves' ophthalmopathy.

Ten or more counts support this clonotype. The chain employs TRBV6-2 or TRBV6-3 and TRBJ1-2; D might be TRBD1 (5 bases). Germline V gene sequence: CDR1 MNHEY, CDR2 SVGEGT. Trimming took 4 bases from V and 2 from J, leaving 8 bases between them. CDR3 size: 13 residues. Here the CDR3 DNA reads TGTGCCAGCAGTTTGACAGAGAACTATGGCTACACCTTC. Protein sequence: CASSLTENYGYTF.

The rearrangement links TRBV15 to TRBJ1-5; D gene ambiguous. This CDR3 region has 13 residues. The germline V gene has CDR1 LNHNV and CDR2 YYDKDF (reference sequence). Trimming took off 1 base at V and 6 bases at J, with 7 bases between the two ends. DNA for the CDR3: TGTGCCACCAGCAGAGGATATGGTCAGCCCCAGCATTTT. It codes for CATSRGYGQPQHF.

J is TRBJ2-1 and V is TRBV12-3 or TRBV12-4, with TRBD2 identical over 7 bases. V was clipped by 2 bases and J by 5 bases; unmatched bases: 9. CDR3 size: 16 residues. The CDR3 spells CASSLLGLDRHNEQFF. CDR3 coding DNA: TGTGCCAGCAGTTTACTCGGACTAGATCGACACAATGAGCAGTTCTTC.

This rearrangement joins TRBV4-3 to TRBJ2-7, with D perhaps TRBD2 (5 bases). V was trimmed by 0 bases and J by 3 bases, leaving 12 bases between them. Germline V CDR1 and CDR2: LGHNA, YSLEER. CDR3 length equals 15 residues. The CDR3 DNA is TGCGCCAGCAGCCAAGAAGGACTGCCTCTCTACGAGCAGTACTTC. It yields the protein CASSQEGLPLYEQYF.

Here the CDR3 DNA reads TGTGCCAGCAGTTTAGGGACAGGGGCGCTTCTCAATCAGCCCCAGCATTTT. This gives the protein CASSLGTGALLNQPQHF. The chain combines TRBV12-3 or TRBV12-4 with TRBJ1-5; TRBD1 aligns across 9 bases. J gave up 3 bases and V 1 base, and 7 bases lay outside the gene matches. This CDR3 has 17 amino acids.

This clonotype has ten or more counts. The CDR3 bases are TGTGCCAGCAGCCAAGAAGGCCTACAGGGATACGAGCAGTACTTC. Protein product: CASSQEGLQGYEQYF. The chain recombines TRBV3-1 with TRBJ2-7; tentatively, D is TRBD1 (6 bases). Trimming removed 0 bases at V and 4 bases at J, with 13 bases between. There are 15 residues in the CDR3. Per germline, CDR1 LGHDT and CDR2 YNNKEL (reference sequence).

This clonotype was counted between two and nine times. This chain uses TRBV9 with TRBJ1-2; possible D gene TRBD1, 5 bases. Per the germline V gene, CDR1 is SGDLS and CDR2 is YYNGEE. V lost 0 bases to trimming and J lost 3 bases, with 15 bases between them. The CDR3 is 16 amino acids. The CDR3 nucleotides are TGTGCCAGCAGCGTAGGGCCCCAGGGAAGCGACTATGGCTACACCTTC. As protein: CASSVGPQGSDYGYTF.

This clonotype was detected many times. The V gene is TRBV3-1, the J gene TRBJ2-1; D ambiguous. Germline V gives CDR1 LGHDT, CDR2 YNNKEL (reference sequence). This CDR3 has 13 amino acids. V shed 6 bases and J shed 10 bases, with 16 bases lying between them. The CDR3 is CASRHTYSYEQFF. In DNA, the CDR3 is TGTGCCAGCAGGCATACCTATAGCTACGAGCAGTTCTTC.

The rearrangement links TRBV27 to TRBJ2-1, with 12 bases that match TRBD2. Trimming cost V 7 bases and J 4 bases; bases outside gene matches: 5. Germline loops: CDR1 MNHEY, CDR2 SMNVEV (reference sequence). The CDR3 is 15 amino acids. CDR3: CASKSGLAGYNEQFF. CDR3 DNA: TGTGCCAGCAAATCGGGACTAGCGGGTTACAATGAGCAGTTCTTC.

As concerns this clonotype: A much bigger clone sits one base away, suggesting this may be a read error. The chain links TRBV3-1 to TRBJ2-2; D gene ambiguous. From germline, CDR1 is LGHDT and CDR2 YNNKEL (reference sequence). V was shortened by 6 bases and J by 4 bases, with 18 bases between the two germline ends. CDR3 length equals 16 residues. For the CDR3, the DNA is TGTGCCAGCAGTCGAGCTGGACCCTCGAGCACCGGGGAGCTGTTTTTT. Translation gives CASSRAGPSSTGELFF.

Ten or more counts support this clonotype. The chain employs TRBV2 and TRBJ2-5; no reliable D call. The CDR3 extends over 14 amino acids. Germline V gene data show CDR1 as SNHLY and CDR2 as FYNNEI. V gave up 0 bases and J gave up 0 bases, with 5 bases separating them. CDR3 coding DNA: TGTGCCAGCAGTGAAGCGACGTACCAAGAGACCCAGTACTTC. This gives the protein CASSEATYQETQYF.

V and J are TRBV7-9 and TRBJ2-7, with 9 bases identical to TRBD1. The junction had 20 bases not matched to a gene; V was cut back by 4 bases and J by 4 bases. Germline V CDR1 and CDR2: SEHNR, FQNEAQ (reference sequence). CDR3 length equals 19 residues. The CDR3 reads CASSSLDRGEVAGSYEQYF. CDR3 DNA sequence: TGTGCCAGCAGCTCACTGGACAGGGGAGAGGTTGCGGGCTCGTACGAGCAGTACTTC. The full variable domain, with the rest looked up from reference TRBV7-9 and TRBJ2-7, is DTGVSQNPRHKITKRGQNVTFRCDPISEHNRLYWYRQTLGQGPEFLTYFQNEAQLEKSRLLSDRFSAERPKGSFSTLEIQRTEQGDSAMYLCASSSLDRGEVAGSYEQYFGPGTRLTVT.

There are many counts of this clonotype. The gene calls are TRBV28 and TRBJ2-5; D is unclear. Germline CDR1 MDHEN, CDR2 SYDVKM. This CDR3 contains 12 residues. Trimming took off 5 bases at V and 9 bases at J, with 13 bases between the two ends. CDR3 residues: CASSPLGLAQYF. In DNA form, the CDR3 reads TGTGCCAGCAGTCCCCTAGGGTTGGCCCAGTACTTC.

As to this clonotype: Given a much more abundant clone one base away, this may be a read error. The CDR3 region has the DNA TGTGCCAGCAGTTACTCGATGGGGCGGGCCGAGTCCTACAATGGGCAGTTCTTC. It is translated as CASSYSMGRAESYNGQFF. The rearrangement links TRBV6-2 or TRBV6-3 to TRBJ2-1; either TRBD1 or TRBD2 may fit D (5 bases each). The CDR3 loop spans 18 amino acids. Germline V CDR1 and CDR2: MNHEY, SVGEGT.

This chain joins TRBV4-3 and TRBJ2-7, with a tentative D call TRBD1 (6 bases). The CDR3 is 15 residues long. Germline CDR1 LGHNA, CDR2 YSLEER. The V end was cut by 0 bases, the J end by 0 bases, with 9 bases between. The CDR3 coding sequence is TGCGCCAGCAGCCAAGAGACAGGAAGCTCCTACGAGCAGTACTTC. Its protein is CASSQETGSSYEQYF.

This clonotype turned up a few times. This chain joins TRBV4-3 and TRBJ1-2, with TRBD1 matching 7 bases. V gave up 0 bases and J gave up 5 bases; unmatched junction bases: 9. This CDR3 region has 16 residues. The V gene's germline CDR1 is LGHNA and CDR2 YSLEER. This CDR3 is CASSQDHQGGVYGYTF. CDR3 DNA: TGCGCCAGCAGCCAAGATCACCAGGGGGGGGTTTATGGCTACACCTTC.

The J gene is TRBJ1-2, the V gene TRBV10-3; D unresolved. CDR1 and CDR2 (germline): ENHRY, SYGVKD. V lost 3 bases and J 4 bases, leaving 6 bases between the germline ends. This CDR3 has 12 residues. CDR3 in DNA: TGTGCCATCAGTGAACAGTTCTATGGCTACACCTTC. Protein product: CAISEQFYGYTF.

There are a few counts of this clonotype. V usage is TRBV6-2 or TRBV6-3 and J usage is TRBJ1-1; D is unclear. The CDR3 has 12 amino acids. Germline V gives CDR1 MNHEY, CDR2 SVGEGT. The V end lost 8 bases, the J end lost 4 bases, and 11 bases lay between the germline ends. The CDR3 loop is CASQRYGTEAFF. CDR3 bases: TGTGCCAGCCAGAGATATGGCACTGAAGCTTTCTTT.

This clonotype was observed many times. V usage is TRBV20-1 and J usage is TRBJ2-7; 10 nucleotides line up with TRBD2. The ends lost 4 bases at V and 3 bases at J; junction bases unmatched: 12. The V gene's germline CDR1 is DFQATT and CDR2 SNEGSKA (reference sequence). The CDR3 is 16 residues long. CDR3 region: CSAKAASGRAVYEQYF. The CDR3 DNA follows: TGCAGTGCTAAGGCGGCAAGCGGGAGGGCCGTCTACGAGCAGTACTTC.

The table lists this clonotype with many counts. The chain employs TRBV18 and TRBJ2-4, with 8 bases identical to TRBD2. Germline CDR1 is KGHSH and CDR2 is LQKENI. The CDR3 is 14 residues long. V lost 6 bases, J lost 5 bases, and 6 bases stayed unmatched. CDR3 DNA sequence: TGTGCCAGCTCGCCGGGGGGGAGCCAAAACATTCAGTACTTC. Translating it yields CASSPGGSQNIQYF.

In its sample, this clonotype was seen a few times. CDR3: CATSDLGTSGITETQYF. CDR3 bases: TGTGCCACCAGTGATTTGGGGACTAGCGGGATAACGGAGACCCAGTACTTC. V usage is TRBV24-1 and J usage is TRBJ2-5; 13 bases map to TRBD2. J gave up 5 bases and V 0 bases, and 5 bases lay outside the gene matches. Germline V gene data show CDR1 as KGHDR and CDR2 as SFDVKD. The CDR3 sequence is 17 residues long.

The chain uses TRBV5-1 and TRBJ2-7; TRBD2 matches at 11 bases. The CDR3 loop spans 16 amino acids. In germline, CDR1 is SGHRS, CDR2 YFSETQ. V shed 1 base, J shed 7 bases, and the junction held 10 bases outside the gene matches. CDR3 in DNA: TGCGCCAGCAGCTTGAGGGTAGCGGGAGGGCCGAGGGAGCAGTACTTC. Its protein product is CASSLRVAGGPREQYF.

In this sample, this clonotype turned up many times. This chain joins TRBV7-2 and TRBJ1-1; D gene ambiguous. The CDR3 consists of 13 residues. V lost 0 bases and J 0 bases, leaving 2 bases between the germline ends. CDR1 SGHTA and CDR2 FQGNSA come from the germline V gene. The CDR3 nucleotides read TGTGCCAGCAGCTTAGCGTTGAACACTGAAGCTTTCTTT. This translates into CASSLALNTEAFF.

This clonotype appeared a few times. This may be a read error, as it is one base from a much larger clone. Since no conserved phenylalanine or tryptophan closes the CDR3, a read error is the likely cause. The CDR3 loop reads CASSLYPYEQYL. CDR3 sequence (DNA): TGTGCCAGCAGCCTTTACCCCTACGAGCAGTACCTC. The chain employs TRBV12-3 or TRBV12-4 and TRBJ2-7; no clear D. V dropped 6 bases and J dropped 2 bases, with 8 bases sitting between them. The CDR3 is 12 residues long.

This clonotype has at least ten counts. The V call is TRBV2, the J call TRBJ2-1, with D unresolved. The germline V gene encodes CDR1 SNHLY and CDR2 FYNNEI. V dropped 8 bases and J dropped 7 bases, with 6 bases sitting between them. The CDR3 sequence is 10 residues long. The CDR3 bases are TGTGCCAGCCTGGTTAATGAGCAGTTCTTC. The encoded protein is CASLVNEQFF.

This clonotype turned up a few times. The chain couples TRBV20-1 to TRBJ2-3; tentative D call: TRBD2 (6 bases). The CDR3 runs to 19 residues. Germline CDR1 and CDR2: DFQATT and SNEGSKA (reference sequence). Trimming left V 3 bases short and J 1 base short, with 26 bases between. The CDR3 nucleotides read TGCAGTGCTAGTTTTCTGCAGGGTCCACAGCGGGTGGGCACAGATACGCAGTATTTT. Translation: CSASFLQGPQRVGTDTQYF.

This clonotype appeared many times. The chain carries TRBV5-1 and TRBJ2-1; D remains ambiguous. Trimming removed 0 bases at V and 5 bases at J, with 9 bases between. The CDR3 has 14 amino acids. Germline-derived CDR1 and CDR2 are SGHRS and YFSETQ. CDR3 nucleotide sequence: TGCGCCAGCAGCTTGGGTGTTCCCCACAATGAGCAGTTCTTC. The encoded protein is CASSLGVPHNEQFF.